The T cell receptor (beta chain) under discussion was sequenced for a study of Ad26.COV2.S vaccination and SARS-CoV-2 variants. Treatment reported: roughly 18 received Ad26.COV2.S at low or high dose, single or two shots; 5 received placebo; per-sample allocation not given. Samples came from day 63 after the first vaccine or placebo injection. Cohort 1b enrolled adults aged 18-55 years in Boston. The germline gives CDR1 SGHAT, CDR2 FQNNGV. The CDR3 consists of 15 residues. V was shortened by 2 bases and J by 1 base, with 10 bases between the two germline ends. Only in-frame clones appear in the TCRdb table, and some are missing; sequencing was by immunoSEQ multiplex PCR. The sample has under 400,000 clones; 87% are singletons.

V is TRBV11-2 and J is TRBJ2-3; possible D gene TRBD2, 6 bases. The starting material was peripheral blood, obtained in a trial of Ad26.COV2.S vaccine versus placebo. The receptor was isolated from a person aged 18 to 59 who received the Ad26.COV2.S COVID-19 vaccine or a placebo. This chain's CDR3 is CASSLWASGTDTQYF. CDR3 coding DNA: TGTGCCAGCAGCTTATGGGCTAGCGGCACAGATACGCAGTATTTT.